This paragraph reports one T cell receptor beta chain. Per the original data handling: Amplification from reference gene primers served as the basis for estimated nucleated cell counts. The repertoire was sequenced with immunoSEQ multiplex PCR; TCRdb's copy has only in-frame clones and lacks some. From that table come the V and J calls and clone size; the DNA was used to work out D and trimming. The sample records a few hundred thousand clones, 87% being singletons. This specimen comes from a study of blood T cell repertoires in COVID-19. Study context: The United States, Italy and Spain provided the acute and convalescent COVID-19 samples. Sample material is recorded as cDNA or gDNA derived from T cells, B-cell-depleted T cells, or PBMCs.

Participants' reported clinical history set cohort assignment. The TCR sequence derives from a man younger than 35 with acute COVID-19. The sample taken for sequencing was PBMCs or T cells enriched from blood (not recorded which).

The CDR3, as DNA: TGTGCCAGCAGTTGGGGGACAGATCAGCCCCAGCATTTT. Its protein is CASSWGTDQPQHF. J is TRBJ1-5 and V is TRBV28; 7 bases align to TRBD1. The V and J ends lost 4 bases and 5 bases, in that order; junction bases with no gene match: 2. Germline assignment: CDR1 MDHEN and CDR2 SYDVKM. CDR3 length equals 13 residues. The variable domain in full, with the rest retrieved from reference TRBV28 and TRBJ1-5, is DVKVTQSSRYLVKRTGEKVFLECVQDMDHENMFWYRQDPGLGLRLIYFSYDVKMKEKGDIPEGYSVSREKKERFSLILESASTNQTSMYLCASSWGTDQPQHFGDGTRLSIL.